Presented here are 3 T cell receptor beta chains from one specimen sequenced in a study of OX40 agonist ivuxolimab in advanced cancers. Data came from immunoSEQ multiplex PCR; TCRdb stores just in-frame clones and leaves some out. The repertoire has about 73,000 clones, around 90% of them found once; the top ten carry roughly 9.7%. The sequenced sample was CD4+ or CD8+ T cells sorted from blood, obtained in a trial of the OX40 agonist ivuxolimab. The receptors shown here come from an adult with an advanced solid tumor such as melanoma, head and neck, liver or kidney cancer.

DNA for the CDR3: TGCGCCAGCAGCCAAGGCGGGGGCCTGGGCTCTCGCGAGCAGTACTTC. Residues: CASSQGGGLGSREQYF. The rearrangement links TRBV4-3 to TRBJ2-7; a possible D gene is TRBD2 (7 bases). This CDR3 spans 16 amino acids. The V gene's germline CDR1 is LGHNA and CDR2 YSLEER. V was clipped by 1 base and J by 6 bases, with 19 bases between them.

Only one count was recorded for this clone. This chain joins TRBV5-1 and TRBJ2-1; D may be TRBD1 (6 bases). Deletions cut 8 bases from V and 8 bases from J, with 20 bases between. Germline V gene sequence: CDR1 SGHRS, CDR2 YFSETQ. This CDR3 is built from 14 residues. The chain's CDR3 is CARALAGEYDEQFF. CDR3 sequence (DNA): TGCGCCAGAGCCTTGGCAGGGGAATATGATGAGCAGTTCTTC.

The rearrangement uses TRBV15 and TRBJ2-7, with 9 bases that match TRBD1. In germline, CDR1 is LNHNV, CDR2 YYDKDF (reference sequence). The CDR3 extends over 18 amino acids. The V and J ends lost 5 bases and 5 bases, in that order; junction bases with no gene match: 19. The CDR3 DNA sequence: TGTGCCACCAGCGGCACGTGGGCCCGGACAGGGGCGCCCAACGAGCAGTACTTC. Its protein is CATSGTWARTGAPNEQYF. The full variable domain, its missing parts supplied by reference TRBV15 and TRBJ2-7, is DAMVIQNPRYQVTQFGKPVTLSCSQTLNHNVMYWYQQKSSQAPKLLFHYYDKDFNNEADTPDNFQSRRPNTSFCFLDIRSPGLGDTAMYLCATSGTWARTGAPNEQYFGPGTRLTVT.